Below, one TCR beta chain is given with its context. The antigen is unknown. This sample was taken from a study of monozygotic twins with inflammatory bowel disease. Findings of the study overall: Patient repertoires may carry noise from differing immunosuppressive treatments.

Around 3,600 ng of total RNA went into each TCR library. Nested PCRs (about 17 and 10 cycles, two total) were applied to TCRalpha and TCRbeta cDNA. TCRdb re-called the 5' RACE reads; every CDR3 protein appears as one record, without DNA. The listing contains around 410,000 distinct CDR3 sequences. Donors each gave around 2.3 ml of blood. This TCR was sampled from a human donor with ulcerative colitis or Crohn's disease, or a healthy co-twin of an affected twin (not recorded which). Source material: blood.

CDR3 sequence reads: CASSKEPLAATEAFF. This chain joins TRBV21-1 and TRBJ1-1. TRBV21-1 is a recognized pseudogene. The length of the CDR3 is 15 residues.